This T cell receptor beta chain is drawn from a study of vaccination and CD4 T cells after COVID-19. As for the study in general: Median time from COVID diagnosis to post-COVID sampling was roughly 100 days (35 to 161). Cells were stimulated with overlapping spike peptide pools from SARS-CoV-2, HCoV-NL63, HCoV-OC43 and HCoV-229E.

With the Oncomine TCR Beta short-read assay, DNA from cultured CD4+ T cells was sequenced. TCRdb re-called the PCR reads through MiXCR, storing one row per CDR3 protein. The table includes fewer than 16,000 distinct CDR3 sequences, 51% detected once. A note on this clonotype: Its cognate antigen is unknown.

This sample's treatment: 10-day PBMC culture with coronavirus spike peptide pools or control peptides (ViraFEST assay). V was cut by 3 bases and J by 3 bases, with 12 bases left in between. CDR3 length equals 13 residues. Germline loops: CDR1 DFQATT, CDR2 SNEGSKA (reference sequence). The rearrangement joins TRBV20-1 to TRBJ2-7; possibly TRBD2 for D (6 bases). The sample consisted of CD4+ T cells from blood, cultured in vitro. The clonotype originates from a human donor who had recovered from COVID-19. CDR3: CSARDPGDYEQYF. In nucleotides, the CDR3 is TGCAGTGCTAGGGATCCGGGGGACTACGAGCAGTACTTC.